Each of the 7 T cell receptor beta chains below was sequenced from the same sample in a study of blood T cell repertoires in COVID-19. Assay: immunoSEQ multiplex PCR; the TCRdb copy retains only in-frame clones and omits some. The data hold under 300,000 clones, with about 91% observed a single time. Source material: peripheral blood. These receptors were taken from a woman in her forties who had recovered from COVID-19.

The J gene is TRBJ2-5, the V gene TRBV29-1; 7 bases fit TRBD2. Germline CDR1 SQVTM, CDR2 ANQGSEA. With 6 bases clipped from V and 5 bases from J, the junction kept 3 bases outside the gene matches. The CDR3 extends over 11 amino acids. The CDR3 region is CSVTSVETQYF. The CDR3, as DNA: TGCAGCGTAACTAGCGTGGAGACCCAGTACTTC.

The J gene is TRBJ1-4, the V gene TRBV19, with D hard to call. Germline values: CDR1 LNHDA, CDR2 SQIVND (reference sequence). This CDR3 has 14 amino acids. V was pared by 5 bases and J by 8 bases, with 15 bases between. The CDR3 coding sequence is TGTGCCAGTAGTCCGGGGTTAAGTAGCGAAAAACTGTTTTTT. Its protein is CASSPGLSSEKLFF.

CDR3 sequence: CATSDLQGLRTDTQYF. DNA for the CDR3: TGTGCCACCAGTGATTTGCAGGGTTTAAGAACAGATACGCAGTATTTT. J is TRBJ2-3 and V is TRBV24-1; TRBD1 is a possible D gene (5 bases). CDR3 size: 16 residues. CDR1 is KGHDR and CDR2 is SFDVKD in the germline V gene. Trimming removed 0 bases from V and 3 bases from J, with 12 bases in between.

This clone has only a few counts. The chain combines TRBV19 with TRBJ2-5; the D gene is possibly TRBD1 (6 bases). The CDR3 runs to 15 residues. The V gene lost 8 bases and the J gene lost 7 bases, with 23 bases spanning the gap. Germline CDR1 and CDR2: LNHDA and SQIVND (reference sequence). The CDR3 DNA is TGTGCCAGTTCAATGGTGGGGGCCAACTCGCGGACCCAGTACTTC. Protein sequence: CASSMVGANSRTQYF.

The chain links TRBV20-1 to TRBJ1-2; D gene ambiguous. The CDR3 is 10 residues long. Trimming took 5 bases from V and 4 from J, leaving 5 bases between them. Germline V gene sequence: CDR1 DFQATT, CDR2 SNEGSKA (reference sequence). CDR3 amino acids: CSAPSYGYTF. The CDR3 nucleotides read TGCAGTGCTCCCTCCTATGGCTACACCTTC.

With respect to this clone: The sample contains more than one DNA sequence encoding this CDR3. This chain uses TRBV12-3 or TRBV12-4 with TRBJ2-7, with D uncertain. This CDR3 is built from 11 residues. Trimming removed 6 bases from V and 4 bases from J, with 7 bases in between. This CDR3 is CASSPGYEQYF. The DNA for the CDR3 is TGTGCCAGCAGCCCCGGGTACGAGCAGTACTTC.

This chain connects TRBV14 to TRBJ1-2; 7 bases map to TRBD1. This CDR3 spans 14 amino acids. Germline CDR1 is SGHDN and CDR2 is FVKESK. Trimming removed 5 bases from V and 4 bases from J; junction bases left unmatched: 7. The CDR3 DNA sequence: TGTGCCAGCAGCTTTGGGACAGAGACCTATGGCTACACCTTC. It codes for CASSFGTETYGYTF.